The 15 T cell receptor beta chains reported below all come from one sample, sequenced in a study of early T cells in non-severe SARS-CoV-2 infection. TCRdb re-derived calls from the 5' RACE reads in MiXCR, one entry per CDR3 protein. This sample has roughly 50,000 distinct CDR3 sequences; 6.2% occur once, and the top ten carry about 7%. This sample comprised whole blood, obtained at baseline. The receptor set was obtained from an adult who was a healthcare worker with PCR-confirmed SARS-CoV-2 infection or an uninfected control (not recorded which).

This clonotype was recorded at least ten times. J is TRBJ1-1 and V is TRBV7-8; D remains ambiguous. The CDR3 totals 13 residues. Germline V gene data show CDR1 as SGHVS and CDR2 as FQNEAQ. V shed 5 bases and J shed 2 bases, with 9 bases lying between them. The CDR3, as DNA: TGTGCCAGCAGCCTGGAGCTTAACACTGAAGCTTTCTTT. This codes for CASSLELNTEAFF.

This clonotype was picked up many times. The genes are TRBV12-3 or TRBV12-4 and TRBJ2-2; 7 bases match TRBD1. Trimming cost V 6 bases and J 5 bases; bases outside gene matches: 6. The CDR3 has 14 residues. The CDR3 loop reads CASRNRGQTGELFF. For the CDR3, the DNA is TGTGCCAGCAGGAACAGGGGCCAGACCGGGGAGCTGTTTTTT.

The chain links TRBV7-9 to TRBJ2-5, with 12 bases that match TRBD1. Germline V gene data show CDR1 as SEHNR and CDR2 as FQNEAQ (reference sequence). The ends lost 1 base at V and 1 base at J; junction bases unmatched: 1. This CDR3 region has 16 residues. CDR3 DNA sequence: TGTGCCAGCAGCTTAGGGGACAGGGGGCGCCAAGAGACCCAGTACTTC. Protein product: CASSLGDRGRQETQYF.

In this sample, this clonotype turned up many times. Mismatch with germline at one junction end may stem from a read error. The rearrangement joins TRBV7-9 to TRBJ2-7; D may correspond to TRBD1 or TRBD2 (6 bases each). The length of the CDR3 is 12 residues. Germline CDR1 SEHNR, CDR2 FQNEAQ (reference sequence). The CDR3 sequence is CASSFDRNGGNF. The CDR3 DNA is TGTGCCAGCAGCTTCGACAGGAACGGGGGAAACTTC.

In this sample, this clonotype turned up many times. The chain carries TRBV6-2 or TRBV6-3 and TRBJ2-4, with D maybe TRBD1 (5 bases). The germline gives CDR1 MNHEY, CDR2 SVGEGT. Trimming removed 2 bases from V and 0 bases from J, with 20 bases in between. The CDR3 runs 19 residues. As DNA, the CDR3 is TGTGCCAGCAGTTACAATGTGGCCAGGGTGACCTTAGCCAAAAACATTCAGTACTTC. Protein sequence: CASSYNVARVTLAKNIQYF.

This clonotype was seen ten or more times. The chain joins TRBV5-1 to TRBJ2-7; 10 bases line up with TRBD2. V was pared by 4 bases and J by 1 base, with 8 bases of the junction left unmatched. From germline, CDR1 is SGHRS and CDR2 YFSETQ. This CDR3 spans 16 amino acids. The chain's CDR3 is CASSPRTSGNSYEQYF. CDR3 bases: TGCGCCAGCAGCCCTAGGACTAGCGGCAATTCCTACGAGCAGTACTTC.

This clonotype was detected ten times or more. The chain uses TRBV7-2 and TRBJ2-2; D unresolved. The germline V gene has CDR1 SGHTA and CDR2 FQGNSA. V lost 4 bases, J lost 1 base, and 10 bases lay in between. CDR3 length equals 15 residues. The CDR3 sequence: CASSSSILNTGELFF. The DNA of the CDR3 is TGTGCCAGCAGCTCCTCCATTTTGAACACCGGGGAGCTGTTTTTT.

The chain recombines TRBV2 with TRBJ2-3; D is uncertain. The CDR3 runs to 13 residues. V was clipped by 6 bases and J by 2 bases, with 9 bases between them. CDR1 SNHLY and CDR2 FYNNEI come from the germline V gene. As DNA, the CDR3 is TGTGCCAGCAGCTTGCGGTTCACAGATACGCAGTATTTT. Amino acid sequence: CASSLRFTDTQYF.

This clonotype showed up just a few times. The rearrangement joins TRBV5-4 to TRBJ1-1; no reliable D call. With 1 base removed from V and 1 base from J, the gap between germline ends came to 11 bases. The CDR3 runs 15 residues. Looked up from germline, CDR1 is SGHNT and CDR2 is YYREEE (reference sequence). The CDR3 here is CASSLIGFANTEAFF. CDR3 DNA sequence: TGTGCCAGCAGCTTGATCGGGTTTGCGAACACTGAAGCTTTCTTT.

This clonotype turned up a few times. The J gene is TRBJ2-1, the V gene TRBV6-2 or TRBV6-3; 7 bases fit TRBD2. V lost 5 bases, J lost 1 base, and 11 bases stayed unmatched. Germline CDR1 reads MNHEY; CDR2 reads SVGEGT. This CDR3 is built from 17 residues. CDR3 protein: CASSQYTSGVSYNEQFF. DNA of the CDR3: TGTGCCAGCAGTCAATATACAAGCGGGGTGTCCTACAATGAGCAGTTCTTC.

This clonotype was detected ten times or more. The chain is built from TRBV20-1 and TRBJ2-2; 11 bases agree with TRBD2. This CDR3 has 17 residues. With V trimmed by 0 bases and J by 3 bases, 6 bases remained unmatched. The germline V gene encodes CDR1 DFQATT and CDR2 SNEGSKA (reference sequence). The chain's CDR3 is CSARDRLAGHYTGELFF. CDR3 DNA: TGCAGTGCTAGAGATAGACTAGCGGGACATTACACCGGGGAGCTGTTTTTT.

This clonotype was counted ten times or more. The rearrangement joins TRBV20-1 to TRBJ2-7, with 9 positions matching TRBD2. V lost 0 bases and J lost 4; bases outside the gene matches: 10. The CDR3 extends over 16 amino acids. The V gene's germline CDR1 is DFQATT and CDR2 SNEGSKA (reference sequence). CDR3: CSARDAVAGDIYEQYF. For the CDR3, the DNA is TGCAGTGCTAGAGATGCGGTAGCGGGAGATATTTACGAGCAGTACTTC.

This clonotype was counted only a few times. This chain links TRBV20-1 with TRBJ2-1, with D unclear. With 5 bases removed from V and 7 bases from J, the gap between germline ends came to 18 bases. Looked up from germline, CDR1 is DFQATT and CDR2 is SNEGSKA (reference sequence). The CDR3 sequence is 14 residues long. The CDR3 DNA reads TGCAGTGCTCAAGGGATTAAAAACGAAAATGAGCAGTTCTTC. This gives the protein CSAQGIKNENEQFF.

This clonotype was counted only a few times. The V gene is TRBV12-3 or TRBV12-4, the J gene TRBJ2-2; 7 nucleotides agree with TRBD1. The CDR3 runs to 15 residues. With V trimmed by 4 bases and J by 4 bases, 6 bases remained unmatched. CDR3 DNA sequence: TGTGCCAGCAGTTCGTACGGGACAGCCACCGGGGAGCTGTTTTTT. It codes for CASSSYGTATGELFF.

This clonotype was seen at least ten times. J is TRBJ1-6 and V is TRBV30; TRBD1 agrees at 7 bases. J lost 9 bases, V lost 4 bases, and 9 bases had no gene match. Germline CDR1 and CDR2: GTSNPN and SVGIG (reference sequence). The CDR3 extends over 14 amino acids. The CDR3 reads CAWIQQGHGSPLHF. In DNA, the CDR3 is TGTGCCTGGATCCAACAGGGGCATGGTTCACCCCTCCACTTT.